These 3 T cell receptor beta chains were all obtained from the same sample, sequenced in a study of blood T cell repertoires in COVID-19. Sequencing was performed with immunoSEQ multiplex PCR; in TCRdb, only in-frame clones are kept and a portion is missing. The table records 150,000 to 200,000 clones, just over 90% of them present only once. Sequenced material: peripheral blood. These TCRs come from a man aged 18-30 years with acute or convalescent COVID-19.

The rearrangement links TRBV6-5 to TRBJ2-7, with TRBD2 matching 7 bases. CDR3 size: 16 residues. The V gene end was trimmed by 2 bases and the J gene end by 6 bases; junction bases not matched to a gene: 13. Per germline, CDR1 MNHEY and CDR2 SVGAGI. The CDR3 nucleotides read TGTGCCAGCAGTTACGGAGGGTACGGGAGGCCCGTCGAGCAGTACTTC. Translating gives CASSYGGYGRPVEQYF.

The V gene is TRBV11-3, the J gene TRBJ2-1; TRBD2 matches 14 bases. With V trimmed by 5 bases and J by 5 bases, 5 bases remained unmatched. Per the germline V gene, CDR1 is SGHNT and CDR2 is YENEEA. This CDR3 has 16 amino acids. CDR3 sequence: CASSPLGLAGDNEQFF. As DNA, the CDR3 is TGTGCCAGCAGCCCGCTGGGACTAGCGGGAGACAATGAGCAGTTCTTC.

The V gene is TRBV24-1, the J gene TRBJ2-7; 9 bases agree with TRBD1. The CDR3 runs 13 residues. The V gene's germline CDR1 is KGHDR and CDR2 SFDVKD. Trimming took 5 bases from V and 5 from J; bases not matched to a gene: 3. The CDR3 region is CATSAWTGDEQYF. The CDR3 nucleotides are TGTGCCACCAGTGCTTGGACAGGGGACGAGCAGTACTTC.